This TCR beta chain is drawn from a study of graft-versus-host responses after intestinal transplantation. Study overall: Induction using anti-thymocyte globulin, followed by tacrolimus and steroids for approximately 3 years, was given to all recipients. Regarding the study as a whole: The authors found GvH clones in recipient marrow, some appearing first in ileum or blood.

Profiling relied on immunoSEQ multiplex PCR, and the TCRdb table lists in-frame clones only, not all of them. The data show around 25,000 clones, 35% to 50% seen once. V was shortened by 6 bases and J by 4 bases, with 3 bases between the two germline ends. The length of the CDR3 is 11 residues. Germline values: CDR1 SGHNT, CDR2 YENEEA. Stimulators, around 200,000 irradiated and violet-dye-labeled cells, were plated with around 200,000 CFSE-labeled responder cells. This clonotype was sampled from a human patient who received an intestinal transplant. Material: alloreactive CD4+ T cells from a mixed lymphocyte reaction culture, obtained before intestinal transplant. Subset noted: CFSE-low proliferating T cells sorted from roughly six-day pre-transplant mixed lymphocyte reaction (GvH or HvG direction). V gene TRBV11-3 combines with J gene TRBJ2-2; no firm D call. The CDR3 protein is CASRLTGELFF. As DNA, the CDR3 is TGTGCCAGCAGACTCACCGGGGAGCTGTTTTTT.